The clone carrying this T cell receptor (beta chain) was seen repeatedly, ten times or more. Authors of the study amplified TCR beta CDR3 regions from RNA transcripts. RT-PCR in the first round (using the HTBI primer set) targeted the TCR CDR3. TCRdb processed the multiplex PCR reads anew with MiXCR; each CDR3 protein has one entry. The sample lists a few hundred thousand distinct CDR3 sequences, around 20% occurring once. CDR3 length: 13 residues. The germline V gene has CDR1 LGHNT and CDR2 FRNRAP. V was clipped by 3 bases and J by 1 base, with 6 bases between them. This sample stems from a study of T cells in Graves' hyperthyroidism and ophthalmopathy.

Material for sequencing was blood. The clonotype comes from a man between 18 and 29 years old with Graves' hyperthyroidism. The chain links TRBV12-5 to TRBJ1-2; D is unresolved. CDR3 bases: TGTGCTAGTGGTTTCGGGGATAACTATGGCTACACCTTC. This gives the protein CASGFGDNYGYTF.